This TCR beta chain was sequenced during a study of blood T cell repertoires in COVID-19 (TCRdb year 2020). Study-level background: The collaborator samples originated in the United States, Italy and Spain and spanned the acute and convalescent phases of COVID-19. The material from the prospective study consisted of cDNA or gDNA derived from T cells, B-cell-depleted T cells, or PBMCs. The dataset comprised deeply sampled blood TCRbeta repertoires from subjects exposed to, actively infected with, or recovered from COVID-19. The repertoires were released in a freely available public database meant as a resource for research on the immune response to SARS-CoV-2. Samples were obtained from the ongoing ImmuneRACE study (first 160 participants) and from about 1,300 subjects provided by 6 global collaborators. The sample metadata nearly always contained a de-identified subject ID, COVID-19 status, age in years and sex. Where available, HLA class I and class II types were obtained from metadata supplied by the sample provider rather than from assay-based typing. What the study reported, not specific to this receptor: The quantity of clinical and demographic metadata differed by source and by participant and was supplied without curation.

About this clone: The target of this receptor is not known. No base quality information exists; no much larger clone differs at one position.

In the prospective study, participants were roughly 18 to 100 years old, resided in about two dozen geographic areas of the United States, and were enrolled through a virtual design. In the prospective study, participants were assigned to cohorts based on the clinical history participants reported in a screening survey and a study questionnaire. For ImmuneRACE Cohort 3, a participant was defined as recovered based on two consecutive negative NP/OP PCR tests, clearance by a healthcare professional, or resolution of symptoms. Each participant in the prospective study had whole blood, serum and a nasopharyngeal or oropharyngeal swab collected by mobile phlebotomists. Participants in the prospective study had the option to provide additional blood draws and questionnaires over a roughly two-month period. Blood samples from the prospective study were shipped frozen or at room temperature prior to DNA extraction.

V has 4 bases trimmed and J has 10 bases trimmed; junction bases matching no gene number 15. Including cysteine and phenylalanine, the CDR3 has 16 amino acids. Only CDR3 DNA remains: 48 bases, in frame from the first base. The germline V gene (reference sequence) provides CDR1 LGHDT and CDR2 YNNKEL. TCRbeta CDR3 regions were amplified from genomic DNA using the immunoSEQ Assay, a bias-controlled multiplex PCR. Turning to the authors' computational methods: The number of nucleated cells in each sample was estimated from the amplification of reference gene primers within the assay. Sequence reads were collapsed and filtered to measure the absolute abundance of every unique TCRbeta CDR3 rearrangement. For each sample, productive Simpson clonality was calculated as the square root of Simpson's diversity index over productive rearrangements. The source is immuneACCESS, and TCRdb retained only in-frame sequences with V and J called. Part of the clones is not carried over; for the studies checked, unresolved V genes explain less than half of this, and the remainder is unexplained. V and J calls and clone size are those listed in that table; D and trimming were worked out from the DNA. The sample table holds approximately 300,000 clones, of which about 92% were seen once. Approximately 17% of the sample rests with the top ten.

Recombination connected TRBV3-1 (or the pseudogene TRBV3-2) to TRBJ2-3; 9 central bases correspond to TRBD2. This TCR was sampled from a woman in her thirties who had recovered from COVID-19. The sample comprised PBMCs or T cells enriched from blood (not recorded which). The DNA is TGTGCCAGCAGCCCTGGGGCTAGCGGGACCGCCGGGGCGCAGTATTTT. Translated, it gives CASSPGASGTAGAQYF.